This T cell receptor (beta chain) was sequenced in a study of T cells after yellow fever vaccination. Study summary: Sorting by CD3, CD45RA, CCR7 and CD95 gave EM, EMRA, CM and Tscm subsets.

TCRdb reprocessed the 5' RACE reads with MiXCR, giving one entry per CDR3 protein. The sample has 20,000 to 25,000 distinct CDR3 sequences, approximately 3.2% seen once; the top ten hold approximately 0.96%. This clonotype was found many times. The V gene's germline CDR1 is ENHRY and CDR2 SYGVKD. This CDR3 has 14 amino acids. Unmatched junction bases numbered 8, after V lost 5 bases and J lost 7 bases. Regarding the study as a whole: FACS-sorted repertoires could harbor abundant contaminating bulk-population clonotypes.

The source of this sequence is a young man who received the YFV17D yellow fever vaccine. This rearrangement joins TRBV10-3 to TRBJ1-1; 9 bases agree with TRBD1. The specimen comprised PBMCs, either bulk or a sorted T-cell subset (CD4+, CD8+, memory, or dextramer-sorted; not recorded which), sampled about 49 days after the first yellow fever vaccination. The CDR3 DNA is TGTGCCATCAGTCGTTCATCGACAGGGGGTGAAGCTTTCTTT. It yields the protein CAISRSSTGGEAFF.